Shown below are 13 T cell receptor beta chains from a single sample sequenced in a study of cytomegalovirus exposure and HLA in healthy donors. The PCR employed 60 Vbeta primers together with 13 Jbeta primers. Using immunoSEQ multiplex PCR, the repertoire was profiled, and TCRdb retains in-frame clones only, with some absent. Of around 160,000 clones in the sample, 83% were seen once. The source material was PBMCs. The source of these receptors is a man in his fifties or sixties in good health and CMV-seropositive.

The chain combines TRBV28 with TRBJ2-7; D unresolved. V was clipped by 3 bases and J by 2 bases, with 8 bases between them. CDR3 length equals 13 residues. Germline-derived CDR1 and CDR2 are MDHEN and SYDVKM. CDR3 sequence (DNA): TGTGCCAGCAGTTTTTTTCTAGCCTACGAGCAGTACTTC. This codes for CASSFFLAYEQYF.

This CDR3 reads CASSISAAGTGELFF. CDR3 in DNA: TGTGCCAGTAGTATTTCGGCGGCGGGCACCGGGGAGCTGTTTTTT. This chain links TRBV19 with TRBJ2-2, with a possible D match to TRBD2 (5 bases). V lost 3 bases to trimming and J lost 4 bases, with 12 bases between them. The germline gives CDR1 LNHDA, CDR2 SQIVND (reference sequence). The CDR3 extends over 15 amino acids. The whole variable domain, remainder taken from reference TRBV19 and TRBJ2-2, is DGGITQSPKYLFRKEGQNVTLSCEQNLNHDAMYWYRQDPGQGLRLIYYSQIVNDFQKGDIAEGYSVSREKKESFPLTVTSAQKNPTAFYLCASSISAAGTGELFFGEGSRLTVL.

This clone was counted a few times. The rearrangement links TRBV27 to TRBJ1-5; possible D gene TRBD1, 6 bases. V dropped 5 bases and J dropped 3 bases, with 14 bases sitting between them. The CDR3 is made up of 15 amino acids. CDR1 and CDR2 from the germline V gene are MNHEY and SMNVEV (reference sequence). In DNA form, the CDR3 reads TGTGCCAGCAGTCCCCAAGGACAGTTCAATCAGCCCCAGCATTTT. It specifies CASSPQGQFNQPQHF.

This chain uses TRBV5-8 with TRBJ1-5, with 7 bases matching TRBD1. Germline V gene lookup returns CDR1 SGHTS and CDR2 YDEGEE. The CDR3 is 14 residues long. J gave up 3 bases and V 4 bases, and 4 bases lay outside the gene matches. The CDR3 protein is CASSTGQFNQPQHF. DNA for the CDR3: TGTGCCAGCAGCACGGGACAGTTCAATCAGCCCCAGCATTTT. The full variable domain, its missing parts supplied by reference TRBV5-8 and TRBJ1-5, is EAGVTQSPTHLIKTRGQQATLRCSPISGHTSVYWYQQALGLGLQFLLWYDEGEERNRGNFPPRFSGRQFPNYSSELNVNALELEDSALYLCASSTGQFNQPQHFGDGTRLSIL.

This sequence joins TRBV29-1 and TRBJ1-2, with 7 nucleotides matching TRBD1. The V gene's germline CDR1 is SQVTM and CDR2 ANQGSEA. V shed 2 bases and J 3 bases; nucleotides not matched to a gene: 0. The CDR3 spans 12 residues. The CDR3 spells CSVEQGDYGYTF. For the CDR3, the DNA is TGCAGCGTTGAACAGGGGGACTATGGCTACACCTTC.

The CDR3 region has the DNA TGTGCCAGCAGCTATGCGGGCAACACCGGGGAGCTGTTTTTT. Its protein product is CASSYAGNTGELFF. The V call is TRBV7-3, the J call TRBJ2-2; D perhaps matches TRBD2 (5 bases). The V gene's germline CDR1 is SGHTA and CDR2 FQGTGA. The CDR3 is 14 amino acids. Trimming took 4 bases from V and 2 from J, leaving 8 bases between them.

The CDR3: CASSVAATGENNYGYTF. In DNA form, the CDR3 reads TGTGCCAGCAGCGTAGCTGCGACAGGAGAGAATAACTATGGCTACACCTTC. This chain joins TRBV9 and TRBJ1-2, with D possibly being TRBD1 (6 bases). V shed 0 bases and J shed 1 base, with 16 bases lying between them. The CDR3 has 17 amino acids. CDR1 SGDLS and CDR2 YYNGEE come from the germline V gene.

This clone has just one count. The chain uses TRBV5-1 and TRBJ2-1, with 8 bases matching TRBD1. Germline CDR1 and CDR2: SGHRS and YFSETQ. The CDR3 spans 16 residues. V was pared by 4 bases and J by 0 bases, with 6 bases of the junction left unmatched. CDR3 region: CASSGYRGSSYNEQFF. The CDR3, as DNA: TGCGCCAGCAGCGGATACAGGGGGAGCTCCTACAATGAGCAGTTCTTC.

CDR3 sequence: CASSTRTSGITDTQYF. The CDR3, as DNA: TGTGCCAGCAGCACTAGGACTAGCGGAATCACAGATACGCAGTATTTT. The rearrangement joins TRBV13 to TRBJ2-3; 10 positions match TRBD2. V dropped 5 bases and J dropped 2; count of bases not matched to a gene: 7. Germline CDR1 PRHDT, CDR2 FYEKMQ (reference sequence). This CDR3 is built from 16 residues. The variable domain in full, with the rest retrieved from reference TRBV13 and TRBJ2-3, is AAGVIQSPRHLIKEKRETATLKCYPIPRHDTVYWYQQGPGQDPQFLISFYEKMQSDKGSIPDRFSAQQFSDYHSELNMSSLELGDSALYFCASSTRTSGITDTQYFGPGTRLTVL.

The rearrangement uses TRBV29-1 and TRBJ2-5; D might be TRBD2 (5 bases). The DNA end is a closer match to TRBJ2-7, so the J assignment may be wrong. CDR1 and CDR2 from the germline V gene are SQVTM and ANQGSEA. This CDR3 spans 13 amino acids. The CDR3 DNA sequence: TGCAGCGTTGTTCTCGGGGAATCCTACGAGCAGTACTTC. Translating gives CSVVLGESYEQYF.

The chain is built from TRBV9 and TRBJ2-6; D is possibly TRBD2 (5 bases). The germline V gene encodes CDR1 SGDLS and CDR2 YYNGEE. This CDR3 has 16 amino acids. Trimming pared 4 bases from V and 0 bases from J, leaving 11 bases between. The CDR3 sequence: CASSFGRDSGANVLTF. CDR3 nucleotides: TGTGCCAGCAGCTTTGGACGGGACTCTGGGGCCAACGTCCTGACTTTC.

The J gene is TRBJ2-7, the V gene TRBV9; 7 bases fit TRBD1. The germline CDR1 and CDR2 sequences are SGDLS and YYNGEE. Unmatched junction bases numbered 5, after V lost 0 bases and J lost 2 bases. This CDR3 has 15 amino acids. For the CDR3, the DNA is TGTGCCAGCAGCGTAGCCGGGCAGGGGGCCTACGAGCAGTACTTC. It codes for CASSVAGQGAYEQYF.

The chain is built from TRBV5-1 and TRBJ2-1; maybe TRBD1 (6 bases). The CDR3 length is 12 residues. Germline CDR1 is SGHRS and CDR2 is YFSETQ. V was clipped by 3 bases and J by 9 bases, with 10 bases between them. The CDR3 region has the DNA TGCGCCAGCAGCTACAGGGTTGCTGAGCAGTTCTTC. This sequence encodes CASSYRVAEQFF.